The 17 T cell receptor beta chains in this list originate from one sample, sequenced in a study of T cells in Graves' hyperthyroidism and ophthalmopathy. Template material for amplifying TCR beta CDR3 regions consisted of RNA transcripts. The study used the HTBI primer set for a first-round RT-PCR of the TCR CDR3. Via MiXCR, TCRdb re-called the multiplex PCR reads, giving one row per CDR3 protein. The sample lists around 480,000 distinct CDR3 sequences, roughly 14% occurring once. The sequenced sample was blood. The receptors originated from a woman between 18 and 30 years old with Graves' hyperthyroidism.

This clonotype was counted a few times. The chain combines TRBV4-1 with TRBJ1-5; 7 nucleotides line up with TRBD1. V dropped 0 bases and J dropped 6; count of bases not matched to a gene: 8. The germline V gene has CDR1 MGHRA and CDR2 YSYEKL. The CDR3 length is 16 residues. CDR3 amino acids: CASSQEITGDFQPQHF. CDR3 DNA sequence: TGCGCCAGCAGCCAAGAGATCACAGGGGATTTTCAGCCCCAGCATTTT.

In this sample, this clonotype turned up many times. The junction departs from the called germline gene at one end, perhaps through a read error. This sequence joins TRBV7-7 and TRBJ2-7; 7 bases agree with TRBD1. CDR3 length: 13 residues. Germline V gene lookup returns CDR1 SSHAT and CDR2 FNYEAQ (reference sequence). The CDR3 region is CASSLDRDSEQYF. Here the CDR3 DNA reads TGTGCTAGCAGCTTAGACAGGGACAGCGAGCAGTACTTC.

This clonotype turned up a few times. CDR3 region: CAWTHRGNTEAFF. CDR3 DNA sequence: TGTGCCTGGACCCACAGAGGGAACACTGAAGCTTTCTTT. The rearrangement links TRBV30 to TRBJ1-1; unclear D gene. The CDR3 is made up of 13 amino acids. The germline V gene has CDR1 GTSNPN and CDR2 SVGIG (reference sequence). Trimming left V 4 bases short and J 1 base short, with 10 bases between.

This clonotype was recorded at least ten times. The chain recombines TRBV5-1 with TRBJ1-2; D is perhaps TRBD1 (6 bases). With 0 bases removed from V and 4 bases from J, the gap between germline ends came to 10 bases. The CDR3 runs 14 residues. Per the germline V gene, CDR1 is SGHRS and CDR2 is YFSETQ. CDR3 residues: CASSLDRAGYGYTF. CDR3 DNA: TGCGCCAGCAGCTTGGACAGGGCTGGCTATGGCTACACCTTC.

The chain combines TRBV15 with TRBJ1-2; 7 nucleotides match TRBD1. The CDR3 sequence is 16 residues long. Looked up from germline, CDR1 is LNHNV and CDR2 is YYDKDF (reference sequence). Trimming cost V 0 bases and J 6 bases; bases outside gene matches: 10. The CDR3 spells CATSRDYPTGEDGYTF. The CDR3 nucleotides are TGTGCCACCAGCAGAGATTACCCCACAGGGGAGGATGGCTACACCTTC.

This sequence joins TRBV19 and TRBJ1-4; 9 nucleotides agree with TRBD1. V lost 6 bases to trimming and J lost 5 bases; unmatched junction nucleotides: 10. CDR3 size: 16 residues. CDR1 LNHDA and CDR2 SQIVND come from the germline V gene (reference sequence). The CDR3, as DNA: TGTGCCAGTAGGGTCCCGGGACAGGGCGAGAATGAAAAACTGTTTTTT. Residues: CASRVPGQGENEKLFF.

This clonotype was detected ten times or more. The J gene is TRBJ1-2, the V gene TRBV12-5; possibly TRBD1 for D (6 bases). The germline CDR1 and CDR2 sequences are LGHNT and FRNRAP. Trimming pared 2 bases from V and 4 bases from J, leaving 17 bases between. There are 16 residues in the CDR3. CDR3 nucleotides: TGTGCTAGTGGTTTGTTAAACACAGGGAGGTCCTATGGCTACACCTTC. Its protein is CASGLLNTGRSYGYTF.

This clonotype was recorded a few times. The chain carries TRBV7-9 and TRBJ2-3, with TRBD2 matching 9 bases. Germline assignment: CDR1 SEHNR and CDR2 FQNEAQ (reference sequence). This CDR3 spans 15 amino acids. Trimming removed 8 bases from V and 2 bases from J; junction bases left unmatched: 8. The CDR3 protein is CASGKTSGYTDTQYF. DNA for the CDR3: TGTGCCAGCGGAAAGACTAGCGGTTACACAGATACGCAGTATTTT. Using reference TRBV7-9 and TRBJ2-3 for the parts outside the CDR3, the full variable domain is DTGVSQNPRHKITKRGQNVTFRCDPISEHNRLYWYRQTLGQGPEFLTYFQNEAQLEKSRLLSDRFSAERPKGSFSTLEIQRTEQGDSAMYLCASGKTSGYTDTQYFGPGTRLTVL.

V is TRBV7-2 and J is TRBJ1-6, with D hard to call. Per germline, CDR1 SGHTA and CDR2 FQGNSA. CDR3 size: 15 residues. Trimming stripped 3 bases from V and 11 bases from J, with 17 bases between. CDR3 amino acids: CASSLVGWVGAPLHF. The DNA of the CDR3 is TGTGCCAGCAGCTTGGTGGGCTGGGTGGGAGCACCCCTCCACTTT. Full variable domain (rest looked up from reference TRBV7-2 and TRBJ1-6): GAGVSQSPSNKVTEKGKDVELRCDPISGHTALYWYRQSLGQGLEFLIYFQGNSAPDKSGLPSDRFSAERTGGSVSTLTIQRTQQEDSAVYLCASSLVGWVGAPLHFGNGTRLTVT.

At least ten counts were recorded for this clonotype. This chain's CDR3 is CASSTGSSNQPQHF. Here the CDR3 DNA reads TGTGCCAGCAGTACAGGGTCTAGCAATCAGCCCCAGCATTTT. The chain joins TRBV27 to TRBJ1-5, with a weak D call TRBD1 (6 bases). CDR1 is MNHEY and CDR2 is SMNVEV in the germline V gene (reference sequence). The CDR3 runs 14 residues. The V end was cut by 5 bases, the J end by 0 bases, with 8 bases between.

This clonotype was seen only a few times. The chain uses TRBV19 and TRBJ2-1; D not resolved. Trimming took off 3 bases at V and 7 bases at J, with 10 bases between the two ends. Germline CDR1 LNHDA, CDR2 SQIVND (reference sequence). This CDR3 has 13 amino acids. CDR3 nucleotide sequence: TGTGCCAGTAGTATTGGGCTAGGGAATGAGCAGTTCTTC. Translated: CASSIGLGNEQFF.

With regard to this clonotype: At one of its ends the junction is not consistent with the germline gene, which may arise from a read error. The V and J genes are TRBV3-1 and TRBJ2-3; 10 bases are shared with TRBD1. The CDR3 extends over 17 amino acids. CDR1 LGHDT and CDR2 YNNKEL come from the germline V gene (reference sequence). CDR3 loop: CASSQPDRGRFTDTQYF. In nucleotides, the CDR3 is TGCGCCAGCAGCCAACCCGACAGGGGGCGATTCACAGATACGCAGTATTTT.

This chain uses TRBV19 with TRBJ2-7, with D perhaps TRBD1 (6 bases). The CDR3 sequence is 13 residues long. From germline, CDR1 is LNHDA and CDR2 SQIVND (reference sequence). Between the trimmed V and J ends, which lost 5 bases and 4 bases, there was a span of 12 bases. CDR3: CASSGQTGYEQYF. The CDR3 DNA reads TGTGCCAGTAGTGGCCAGACAGGTTACGAGCAGTACTTC.

V and J are TRBV12-3 or TRBV12-4 and TRBJ2-7, with D perhaps being TRBD1 or TRBD2 (5 bases each). V was shortened by 0 bases and J by 1 base, with 7 bases between the two germline ends. This CDR3 spans 14 amino acids. CDR3 sequence reads: CASSLAGPSYEQYV. The CDR3 region has the DNA TGTGCCAGCAGTTTAGCGGGACCTTCCTACGAGCAGTACGTC.

This clonotype appeared many times. The chain uses TRBV20-1 and TRBJ2-2; TRBD2 matches at 13 bases. Trimming cost V 1 base and J 6 bases; bases outside gene matches: 11. The CDR3 is 18 amino acids. Germline assignment: CDR1 DFQATT and CDR2 SNEGSKA (reference sequence). The CDR3: CSARVGLGLAGASGELFF. CDR3 nucleotides: TGCAGTGCTAGAGTAGGCCTAGGACTAGCGGGAGCCTCCGGGGAGCTGTTTTTT.

This clonotype was recorded at least ten times. CDR3 DNA sequence: TGTGCCAGCAGCTTAGAGGGCGGCACAGATACGCAGTATTTT. It is translated as CASSLEGGTDTQYF. The V gene is TRBV7-2, the J gene TRBJ2-3; D ambiguous. Germline V gene data show CDR1 as SGHTA and CDR2 as FQGNSA. The V gene lost 1 base and the J gene lost 1 base, with 6 bases spanning the gap. The CDR3 is 14 residues long. Together with reference TRBV7-2 and TRBJ2-3, the CDR3 gives the full variable domain: GAGVSQSPSNKVTEKGKDVELRCDPISGHTALYWYRQSLGQGLEFLIYFQGNSAPDKSGLPSDRFSAERTGGSVSTLTIQRTQQEDSAVYLCASSLEGGTDTQYFGPGTRLTVL.

This clonotype occurred many times. As DNA, the CDR3 is TGTGCCACCAGTGTTCGGGGGGCGCAAGGGGCCAACGTCCTGACTTTC. Translation: CATSVRGAQGANVLTF. The chain employs TRBV24-1 and TRBJ2-6, with D possibly matching TRBD2 (7 bases). Trimming left V 5 bases short and J 4 bases short, with 14 bases between. Germline CDR1 reads KGHDR; CDR2 reads SFDVKD. CDR3 length equals 16 residues.